This TCR beta chain was sequenced for a study of T-cell memory formation after mild COVID-19. Notes on the study in general: Clones that contracted from day 15 to 85 had balanced CD4/CD8; later expanders were CD4+ biased. Proof of SARS-CoV-2 specificity was absent for the second-wave clones that crested on day 37. CD4+ contracting clones lay mainly in CM and EM, CD8+ ones in EMRA.

The ends were cut back, 4 bases at V and 5 bases at J, with 10 bases in the middle. Germline V gene lookup returns CDR1 SGHTA and CDR2 FQGTGA. The CDR3 has 13 amino acids. 5'RACE primed at constant segments yielded TCR alpha and TCR beta cDNA libraries bearing sample barcodes and UMIs. TCRdb passed the 5' RACE reads through MiXCR, listing each CDR3 protein once. This sample has some 280,000 distinct CDR3 sequences, with roughly 16% found just once. This clonotype showed up just a few times. Its target is unknown. The receptor comes from a man younger than 35 who had mild COVID-19 (a few samples of this study predate the infection). Cell type and time point are not known. The specimen sequenced was PBMCs or a T cell subset sorted from them (not recorded which). This chain joins TRBV7-3 and TRBJ2-3; a weak D match, TRBD2 (6 bases). CDR3 coding DNA: TGTGCCAGCAGCTCCGCTAGCGTAGATACGCAGTATTTT. It codes for CASSSASVDTQYF.